The sample holds many counts of the clone carrying this T cell receptor beta chain. Its target is unknown. TCRdb used MiXCR to reprocess the RACE reads, holding one entry per CDR3 protein. Of about 290,000 distinct CDR3 sequences listed, over 7.5% are singletons. The entry originates in a study of human T cells and chemical hapten exposure. Study observations and caveats: TCRs above 1 in 1000 frequency stayed constant with DPC sensitization.

Germline V gene data show CDR1 as SGHKS and CDR2 as YYEKEE (reference sequence). Trimming stripped 0 bases from V and 0 bases from J, with 7 bases between. This CDR3 has 15 residues. Documented time point: pre-sensitization, week 0. The treatment was: therapeutic diphenylcyclopropenone sensitization with weekly scalp DPC. This chain links TRBV5-5 with TRBJ1-5, with D unclear. The starting material was whole blood, obtained in connection with sensitization to the hapten diphenylcyclopropenone (DPC). The receptor was isolated from a man younger than 30 with alopecia areata. Some clones in this sample may be carry-over from other donors' samples. CDR3 sequence (DNA): TGTGCCAGCAGCTTGGGGCAGTATAGCAATCAGCCCCAGCATTTT. It translates to CASSLGQYSNQPQHF.